This is a list of T cell receptor beta chains from one sample in a study of blood T cell repertoires in COVID-19. The protocol was immunoSEQ multiplex PCR, while the TCRdb copy is restricted to in-frame clones and leaves out a portion. The data contain roughly 240,000 clones, 86% of them singletons. Source material: PBMCs or T cells enriched from blood (not recorded which). The receptors here all came from a woman in her forties or fifties who had recovered from COVID-19. The CDR3 runs from the conserved cysteine through the conserved F or W. A D gene is named only where the DNA matches it firmly. Where a row states a size, it is once, few, many or the class of an expanded clone; other rows omit it.

J,size,D,V,DNA,CDR3
TRBJ1-1,.,.,TRBV2,TGTGCCAGCAGTGTACAGCGGGAAGCTTTCTTT,CASSVQREAFF
TRBJ1-2,.,.,TRBV7-2,TGTGCCAGCAGCTTAGTCGGGGGGGGCTACACCTTC,CASSLVGGGYTF
TRBJ1-1,.,.,TRBV5-1,TGCGCCAGCAGCTACAGGTCCCTAAACACTGAAGCTTTCTTT,CASSYRSLNTEAFF
TRBJ2-1,.,.,TRBV4-1,TGCGCCAGCAGCCGAACCCCTATGTTACTCTACAATGAGCAGTTCTTC,CASSRTPMLLYNEQFF
TRBJ1-1,.,.,TRBV2,TGTGCCAGCAGTGCCGGACAGTTGAACACTGAAGCTTTCTTT,CASSAGQLNTEAFF
TRBJ2-5,.,.,TRBV4-3,TGCGCCAGCAGCCAAGACCGAGCCCAAGAGACCCAGTACTTC,CASSQDRAQETQYF
TRBJ1-2,.,.,TRBV19,TGTGCCAGTAGTATTGGGCAAATGTATGGCTACACCTTC,CASSIGQMYGYTF
TRBJ2-7,.,.,TRBV6-4,TGTGCCAGCCCCCCCCAATACGAGCAGTACTTC,CASPPQYEQYF
TRBJ2-5,.,.,TRBV4-3,TGCGCCAGCAGCCAGGATCTGGGGCTACAAGAGACCCAGTACTTC,CASSQDLGLQETQYF
TRBJ2-7,.,TRBD1,TRBV6-5,TGTGCCAGCAGCTCAGGGGGCGAGCAGTACTTC,CASSSGGEQYF
TRBJ2-3,.,.,TRBV11-3,TGTGCCAGCAGCTTGCGGAGACCCACAGATACGCAGTATTTT,CASSLRRPTDTQYF
TRBJ1-1,.,.,TRBV19,TGTGCCAGTAGTATAGTCTTCGAGGAGATGAACACTGAAGCTTTCTTT,CASSIVFEEMNTEAFF
TRBJ2-7,.,TRBD2,TRBV30,TGTGCCTGGAGTAGGACAGCGGGAGTGATCTACGAGCAGTACTTC,CAWSRTAGVIYEQYF
TRBJ1-1,.,.,TRBV5-1,TGCGCCAGCAGCCCCGGGGCCACAGGGTTCACTGAAGCTTTCTTT,CASSPGATGFTEAFF
TRBJ2-7,.,TRBD2,TRBV9,TGTGCCAGCAGCGCAGGGAGCGGGGGGGCTGACGAGCAGTACTTC,CASSAGSGGADEQYF
TRBJ1-4,.,.,TRBV6-5,TGTGCCAGCAGTTACCCGGGAGGGAAACTGTTTTTT,CASSYPGGKLFF
TRBJ2-3,.,.,TRBV6-5,TGTGCCAGCAGCCGGAGGGACGTAAGCACAGATACGCAGTATTTT,CASSRRDVSTDTQYF
TRBJ2-3,.,.,TRBV2,TGTGCCAGGGACTTCGGATCTAACACAGATACGCAGTATTTT,CARDFGSNTDTQYF
TRBJ1-5,.,.,TRBV6-5,TGTGCCAGCAACCAGGGGCTTAGCAATCAGCCCCAGCATTTT,CASNQGLSNQPQHF
TRBJ2-2,.,.,TRBV28,TGTGCCAGCAGTTTAGTCTTCGATCGGCGGGGCAGGAACACCGGGGAGCTGTTTTTT,CASSLVFDRRGRNTGELFF
TRBJ1-1,.,TRBD1,TRBV7-9,TGTGCCAGCAGGACCAACAGGGGCCTTGACACTGAAGCTTTCTTT,CASRTNRGLDTEAFF
TRBJ2-2,.,TRBD1,TRBV6-5,TGTGCCAGCAGTCACAGGGGGATGAACACCGGGGAGCTGTTTTTT,CASSHRGMNTGELFF
TRBJ1-1,.,TRBD1,TRBV9,TGTGCCATCCAAGTCCTCGACAGGGGGCCCTCCAACACTGAAGCTTTCTTT,CAIQVLDRGPSNTEAFF
TRBJ2-7,.,TRBD1,TRBV10-2,TGCGCCAGCGTGAGGGACAGCTCCTACGAGCAGTACTTC,CASVRDSSYEQYF
TRBJ1-5,.,.,TRBV6-2/TRBV6-3,TGTGCCAGCAGTTACCAAGGGGGTTCGGGTCAGCCCCAGCATTTT,CASSYQGGSGQPQHF
TRBJ1-6,once,TRBD1,TRBV9,TGTGCCAGCAGCGCGAAGACCCTCCGGGACAGGGATTCACCCCTCCACTTT,CASSAKTLRDRDSPLHF
TRBJ2-2,few,.,TRBV24-1,TGTGCCACCAGTGATTTGGGCGGAACCGGGGAGCTGTTTTTT,CATSDLGGTGELFF
TRBJ1-5,.,.,TRBV28,TGTGCCAGCAGTTTACCGGTCGGGAGTAATCAGCCCCAGCATTTT,CASSLPVGSNQPQHF
TRBJ2-7,.,.,TRBV11-2,TGTGCCAGCAGCACCCCCAGCTACGAGCAGTACTTC,CASSTPSYEQYF
TRBJ2-2,.,TRBD1,TRBV7-9,TGTGCCAGCAGCCCGGACAGGACGGAGCTGTTTTTT,CASSPDRTELFF